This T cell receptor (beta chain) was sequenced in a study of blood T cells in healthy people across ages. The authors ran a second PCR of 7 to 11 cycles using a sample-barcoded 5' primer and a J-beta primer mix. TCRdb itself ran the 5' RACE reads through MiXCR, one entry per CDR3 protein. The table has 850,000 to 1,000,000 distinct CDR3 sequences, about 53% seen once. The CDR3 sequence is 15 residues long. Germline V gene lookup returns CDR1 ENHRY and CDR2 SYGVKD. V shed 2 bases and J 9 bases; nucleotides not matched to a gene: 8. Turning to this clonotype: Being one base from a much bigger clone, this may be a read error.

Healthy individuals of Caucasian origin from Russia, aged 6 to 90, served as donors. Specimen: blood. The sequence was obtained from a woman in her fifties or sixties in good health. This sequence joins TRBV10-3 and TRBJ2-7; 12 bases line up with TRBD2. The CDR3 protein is CAISEAQTSGGGQYF. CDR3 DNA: TGTGCCATCAGTGAGGCGCAGACTAGCGGGGGTGGGCAGTACTTC.